This entry lists 27 T cell receptor beta chains sequenced from one sample in a study of response to subunit inactivated influenza vaccine. Via MiXCR, TCRdb re-called the RT-PCR reads, giving one row per CDR3 protein. In the table there are under 850,000 distinct CDR3 sequences, around 18% of which are singletons. Sequenced material: PBMCs from blood, taken more than 4 days after vaccination. Receptors were obtained from a man aged 50 or older who received an inactivated influenza vaccine.

The V and J genes are TRBV10-3 and TRBJ2-1, with 9 bases that match TRBD2. The V gene end was trimmed by 3 bases and the J gene end by 9 bases; junction bases not matched to a gene: 3. From germline, CDR1 is ENHRY and CDR2 SYGVKD. This CDR3 has 13 residues. CDR3 amino acids: CAISDGLASEQFF. DNA of the CDR3: TGTGCCATCAGTGATGGACTAGCGAGTGAGCAGTTCTTC.

The chain employs TRBV20-1 and TRBJ2-7; no clear D. The germline gives CDR1 DFQATT, CDR2 SNEGSKA (reference sequence). V lost 0 bases and J lost 5, with 17 bases in between. This CDR3 has 15 residues. CDR3 bases: TGCAGTGCTAGAGATCGACGGGCTTCAAGGGACGAGCAGTACTTC. This gives the protein CSARDRRASRDEQYF.

The genes are TRBV15 and TRBJ1-2; 8 bases map to TRBD1. Germline CDR1 and CDR2: LNHNV and YYDKDF (reference sequence). The CDR3 consists of 14 residues. Trimming removed 0 bases from V and 7 bases from J; junction bases left unmatched: 4. CDR3 nucleotides: TGTGCCACCAGCAGAGATGCCAGGGGGCTTGGCTACACCTTC. This sequence encodes CATSRDARGLGYTF. Together with reference TRBV15 and TRBJ1-2, the CDR3 gives the full variable domain: DAMVIQNPRYQVTQFGKPVTLSCSQTLNHNVMYWYQQKSSQAPKLLFHYYDKDFNNEADTPDNFQSRRPNTSFCFLDIRSPGLGDTAMYLCATSRDARGLGYTFGSGTRLTVV.

This chain uses TRBV14 with TRBJ2-7, with D hard to call. The CDR3 has 15 residues. Looked up from germline, CDR1 is SGHDN and CDR2 is FVKESK. V lost 4 bases and J lost 2, with 15 bases in between. CDR3 in amino acids: CASSRFPTPTYEQYF. The CDR3 nucleotides read TGTGCCAGCAGCCGATTCCCGACACCCACCTACGAGCAGTACTTC.

This clonotype was found a few times. The chain links TRBV27 to TRBJ2-1, with TRBD1 matching 8 bases. Germline CDR1 MNHEY, CDR2 SMNVEV (reference sequence). Germline trimming cut 6 bases from V and 4 bases from J; bases unmatched to any gene: 8. The CDR3 is 15 residues long. The CDR3 coding sequence is TGTGCCAGCAGGAGAGGACAGGGTGCTTACAATGAGCAGTTCTTC. This codes for CASRRGQGAYNEQFF.

The rearrangement joins TRBV7-2 to TRBJ1-1, with D possibly being TRBD1 (5 bases). Germline CDR1 reads SGHTA; CDR2 reads FQGNSA. The CDR3 has 13 residues. V was pared by 3 bases and J by 5 bases, with 10 bases between. This CDR3 is CASSLLRATEAFF. The DNA of the CDR3 is TGTGCCAGCAGCTTGCTCAGGGCGACTGAAGCTTTCTTT.

The chain couples TRBV12-3 or TRBV12-4 to TRBJ2-7; D not resolved. The CDR3 is 12 residues long. V was shortened by 2 bases and J by 4 bases, with 6 bases between the two germline ends. CDR3 sequence (DNA): TGTGCCAGCAGTTTAATGTTTTACGAGCAGTACTTC. Protein sequence: CASSLMFYEQYF.

In this sample, this clonotype turned up a few times. The gene calls are TRBV3-1 and TRBJ2-5; tentatively, D is TRBD2 (5 bases). This CDR3 is built from 16 residues. Per the germline V gene, CDR1 is LGHDT and CDR2 is YNNKEL (reference sequence). V was pared by 4 bases and J by 2 bases, with 17 bases between. The DNA for the CDR3 is TGTGCCAGCAGCCTGGCTCGTAGCCGGGAACAAGAGACCCAGTACTTC. It translates to CASSLARSREQETQYF.

Note on this clonotype: Mismatch with germline at one junction end may stem from a read error. This sequence joins TRBV28 and TRBJ2-3, with a possible D match to TRBD1 (7 bases). CDR1 is MDHEN and CDR2 is SYDVKM in the germline V gene. The CDR3 is 16 residues long. CDR3 sequence reads: CASSLLTGAGTETQYF. CDR3 bases: TGTGCCAGCAGTTTATTAACGGGGGCAGGGACAGAGACGCAGTATTTT. The full variable domain, rest sourced from reference TRBV28 and TRBJ2-3, is DVKVTQSSRYLVKRTGEKVFLECVQDMDHENMFWYRQDPGLGLRLIYFSYDVKMKEKGDIPEGYSVSREKKERFSLILESASTNQTSMYLCASSLLTGAGTETQYFGPGTRLTVL.

This clonotype was observed many times. V gene TRBV12-3 or TRBV12-4 combines with J gene TRBJ1-5; no clear D gene. Deletions cut 6 bases from V and 2 bases from J, with 11 bases between. The CDR3 length is 14 residues. DNA of the CDR3: TGTGCCAGCAGCCCCGACGGACGCAATCAGCCCCAGCATTTT. Translating it yields CASSPDGRNQPQHF.

V and J are TRBV3-1 and TRBJ2-5; D remains unclear. V lost 2 bases to trimming and J lost 7 bases, with 8 bases between them. CDR1 and CDR2 from the germline V gene are LGHDT and YNNKEL (reference sequence). CDR3 length: 12 residues. The CDR3 DNA reads as TGTGCCAGCAGCCAATCGGAAGGGACCCAGTACTTC. Its protein product is CASSQSEGTQYF.

This clonotype was detected only a few times. This chain joins TRBV20-1 and TRBJ2-3; D may match TRBD1 or TRBD2 (7 bases each). Germline-derived CDR1 and CDR2 are DFQATT and SNEGSKA (reference sequence). The CDR3 runs to 15 residues. As DNA, the CDR3 is TGCAGCCCAACAGGGGAGGGCGCTAGCACAGATACGCAGTATTTT. This translates into CSPTGEGASTDTQYF.

This chain joins TRBV29-1 and TRBJ1-1; a possible D gene is TRBD1 (6 bases). The CDR3 totals 13 residues. CDR1 and CDR2 from the germline V gene are SQVTM and ANQGSEA. V was clipped by 7 bases and J by 6 bases, with 18 bases between them. DNA of the CDR3: TGCAGCGCGAGACAGGTACTAGGCGCTGAAGCTTTCTTT. Protein product: CSARQVLGAEAFF. Looking up the rest from reference TRBV29-1 and TRBJ1-1 gives the full variable domain: SAVISQKPSRDICQRGTSLTIQCQVDSQVTMMFWYRQQPGQSLTLIATANQGSEATYESGFVIDKFPISRPNLTFSTLTVSNMSPEDSSIYLCSARQVLGAEAFFGQGTRLTVV.

The gene calls are TRBV11-2 and TRBJ2-7; TRBD1 matches at 8 bases. Germline V gene data show CDR1 as SGHAT and CDR2 as FQNNGV. V dropped 5 bases and J dropped 2; count of bases not matched to a gene: 5. This CDR3 has 14 residues. Here the CDR3 reads CASSDTQGAYEQYF. The CDR3 DNA reads as TGTGCCAGCAGCGACACACAGGGGGCCTACGAGCAGTACTTC.

This clonotype was seen a few times. The genes are TRBV24-1 and TRBJ1-5; 9 nucleotides align to TRBD1. Germline-derived CDR1 and CDR2 are KGHDR and SFDVKD. This CDR3 is built from 13 residues. V was pared by 5 bases and J by 6 bases, with 1 base of the junction left unmatched. This chain's CDR3 is CATSGTGVQPQHF. The CDR3 DNA reads TGTGCCACCAGTGGGACAGGGGTTCAGCCCCAGCATTTT.

The count of this clonotype is one. The chain is built from TRBV6-2 or TRBV6-3 and TRBJ2-3; no clear D. V was shortened by 4 bases and J by 2 bases, with 16 bases between the two germline ends. Germline values: CDR1 MNHEY, CDR2 SVGEGT. There are 16 residues in the CDR3. CDR3 protein: CASSSQPHYSTDTQYF. Here the CDR3 DNA reads TGTGCCAGCAGTTCGCAGCCCCACTATTCCACAGATACGCAGTATTTT.

V is TRBV29-1 and J is TRBJ2-1; 15 bases match TRBD2. This CDR3 is built from 20 residues. Germline CDR1 is SQVTM and CDR2 is ANQGSEA. Unmatched junction bases numbered 11, after V lost 0 bases and J lost 2 bases. The DNA of the CDR3 is TGCAGCGTTGAAGATATCGCGGGACTAGCGGGAGGATGGGCCTACAATGAGCAGTTCTTC. Protein: CSVEDIAGLAGGWAYNEQFF.

The chain has TRBV7-9 and TRBJ2-3; D unresolved. The germline CDR1 and CDR2 sequences are SEHNR and FQNEAQ (reference sequence). The CDR3 contains 15 residues. Trimming shortened V by 5 bases and J by 0 bases, and 12 bases separated the two germline ends. The CDR3 nucleotides are TGTGCCAGCAGCCCGGGCCTTTTTAGCACAGATACGCAGTATTTT. Protein sequence: CASSPGLFSTDTQYF.

The chain is built from TRBV5-1 and TRBJ2-2; D gene uncertain. The germline gives CDR1 SGHRS, CDR2 YFSETQ. The CDR3 totals 14 residues. V dropped 4 bases and J dropped 6 bases, with 13 bases sitting between them. CDR3 amino acids: CASSPSRPAGELFF. The CDR3 DNA reads as TGCGCCAGCAGCCCATCTAGGCCAGCCGGGGAGCTGTTTTTT.

The chain carries TRBV4-2 and TRBJ2-2; tentatively, D is TRBD2 (6 bases). This CDR3 is built from 16 residues. Germline CDR1 is LGHNA and CDR2 is YNFKEQ. Trimming removed 4 bases from V and 0 bases from J, with 12 bases in between. The CDR3 loop is CASSRTAGTNTGELFF. The CDR3, as DNA: TGTGCCAGCAGCCGCACGGCGGGGACGAACACCGGGGAGCTGTTTTTT.

This chain joins TRBV7-9 and TRBJ2-1, with a possible D match to TRBD2 (5 bases). Germline-derived CDR1 and CDR2 are SEHNR and FQNEAQ (reference sequence). The CDR3 contains 16 residues. Trimming cost V 3 bases and J 0 bases, with 12 bases left between them. DNA of the CDR3: TGTGCCAGCAGCTTTCTTGATGGGAGCTCCTACAATGAGCAGTTCTTC. This encodes CASSFLDGSSYNEQFF.

The chain has TRBV6-1 and TRBJ2-1; D gene unclear. CDR1 and CDR2 (germline): MNHNS, SASEGT. The CDR3 loop spans 14 amino acids. Trimming removed 0 bases from V and 3 bases from J, with 6 bases in between. DNA for the CDR3: TGTGCCAGCAGTGAAGCAGGGTACTACAATGAGCAGTTCTTC. As protein: CASSEAGYYNEQFF.

The CDR3 reads CASSYEARNQPQHF. In DNA, the CDR3 is TGTGCCAGCAGTTACGAGGCCCGCAATCAGCCCCAGCATTTT. This chain joins TRBV6-5 and TRBJ1-5; D gene unclear. Germline CDR1 is MNHEY and CDR2 is SVGAGI. The CDR3 consists of 14 residues. V dropped 2 bases and J dropped 2 bases, with 7 bases sitting between them.

The chain has TRBV6-2 or TRBV6-3 and TRBJ2-7, with D perhaps matching TRBD1 or TRBD2 (5 bases each). This CDR3 spans 13 amino acids. Germline V CDR1 and CDR2: MNHEY, SVGEGT. V was pared by 6 bases and J by 2 bases, with 11 bases between. The CDR3: CASSIGTTYEQYF. The DNA for the CDR3 is TGTGCCAGCAGCATCGGGACCACCTACGAGCAGTACTTC.

This clonotype was detected ten times or more. This rearrangement joins TRBV5-1 to TRBJ2-1; D call uncertain. The CDR3 covers 12 residues. Germline V gives CDR1 SGHRS, CDR2 YFSETQ. The V and J ends lost 1 base and 7 bases respectively, with 6 bases between them. The CDR3 sequence is CASSLPGNEQFF. The CDR3 DNA reads as TGCGCCAGCAGCTTGCCTGGTAATGAGCAGTTCTTC.

The J gene is TRBJ2-2, the V gene TRBV20-1; TRBD2 aligns across 8 bases. The CDR3 is 14 residues long. Per the germline V gene, CDR1 is DFQATT and CDR2 is SNEGSKA (reference sequence). The V segment lost 1 base and the J segment 6 bases; nucleotides outside the gene matches: 4. CDR3 in amino acids: CSARAGGRPGELFF. In DNA, the CDR3 is TGCAGTGCTAGAGCGGGGGGGCGGCCCGGGGAGCTGTTTTTT.

The chain couples TRBV4-3 to TRBJ1-4; possible D gene TRBD1, 6 bases. V was trimmed by 0 bases and J by 12 bases, leaving 14 bases between them. The germline V gene encodes CDR1 LGHNA and CDR2 YSLEER. The CDR3 extends over 14 amino acids. Written as DNA, the CDR3 is TGCGCCAGCAGCCAAGATCTTGCAGGGGACGAACTGTTTTTT. Translation: CASSQDLAGDELFF.